The 21 T cell receptor beta chains reported below all come from one sample, sequenced in a study of monozygotic twins with inflammatory bowel disease. TCRdb re-called the 5' RACE reads; every CDR3 protein appears as one record, without DNA. This sample carries some 130,000 distinct CDR3 sequences, with 1% to 1.5% going to the ten biggest clones. Sequencing input: blood. These receptors came from a human donor with ulcerative colitis or Crohn's disease, or a healthy co-twin of an affected twin (not recorded which).

The rearrangement joins TRBV5-1 to TRBJ2-2; there is no DNA to check the TCRdb D call of TRBD2. This CDR3 is built from 14 residues. Per the germline V gene, CDR1 is SGHRS and CDR2 is YFSETQ. CDR3 sequence: CASSLGLAVGELFF.

The chain combines TRBV9 with TRBJ1-1; TCRdb reports TRBD1, a call that lacks DNA to check it against. Germline CDR1 reads SGDLS; CDR2 reads YYNGEE. The CDR3 spans 15 residues. CDR3 sequence: CASSSRDSLDTEAFF.

V usage is TRBV5-1 and J usage is TRBJ2-4. The CDR3 runs to 14 residues. Germline V lookup: CDR1 SGHRS, CDR2 YFSETQ. The CDR3 sequence is CASSLDGPQNMQYF.

Here the CDR3 reads CASSPSSGFSTDTQYF. The chain has TRBV4-1 and TRBJ2-3; as DNA is missing, the TRBD1 call by TCRdb cannot be tested. The germline gives CDR1 MGHRA, CDR2 YSYEKL. The CDR3 is 16 residues long.

The genes are TRBV7-3 and TRBJ2-1; TCRdb selects TRBD1, and the lack of DNA leaves this call unchecked. The germline gives CDR1 SGHTA, CDR2 FQGTGA. The length of the CDR3 is 16 residues. CDR3 amino acids: CASSLKGETVYNEQFF.

The chain joins TRBV5-1 to TRBJ2-5; the TCRdb D gene call, TRBD1, has no DNA to confirm it. Germline V gene sequence: CDR1 SGHRS, CDR2 YFSETQ. This CDR3 has 14 amino acids. The CDR3 protein is CASSRGQAQETQYF.

The chain carries TRBV19 and TRBJ1-5; as DNA is missing, the TRBD1 call by TCRdb cannot be tested. The CDR3 loop spans 15 amino acids. The germline CDR1 and CDR2 sequences are LNHDA and SQIVND (reference sequence). This CDR3 reads CASSAGQTSNQPQHF.

CDR3 in amino acids: CASSLVHSQQETQYF. The rearrangement uses TRBV7-7 and TRBJ2-5. Germline CDR1 and CDR2: SSHAT and FNYEAQ (reference sequence). The CDR3 extends over 15 amino acids. Supplemented by reference TRBV7-7 and TRBJ2-5, the full variable domain reads GAGVSQSPRYKVTKRGQDVTLRCDPISSHATLYWYQQALGQGPEFLTYFNYEAQPDKSGLPSDRFSAERPEGSISTLTIQRTEQRDSAMYRCASSLVHSQQETQYFGPGTRLLVL.

The rearrangement uses TRBV6-2 or TRBV6-3 and TRBJ2-1; TCRdb reports TRBD2, a call that lacks DNA to check it against. This CDR3 is 18 amino acids long. Germline loops: CDR1 MNHEY, CDR2 SVGEGT. CDR3 loop: CASSYPASGTAVGYEQFF.

V usage is TRBV19 and J usage is TRBJ2-1. Germline CDR1 and CDR2: LNHDA and SQIVND (reference sequence). The CDR3 totals 13 residues. CDR3 loop: CASSIGRFDEQFF.

The chain has TRBV7-2 and TRBJ2-7; TCRdb lists TRBD2, though no DNA is available to test this call. The CDR3 is 14 residues long. Germline V lookup: CDR1 SGHTA, CDR2 FQGNSA. CDR3 loop: CASSPTSGTYEQYF.

This CDR3 reads CSVETVATEAFF. The chain joins TRBV29-1 to TRBJ1-1; TCRdb gives TRBD1 as the D gene, but with no DNA this cannot be confirmed. The CDR3 is 12 residues long. CDR1 is SQVTM, CDR2 ANQGSEA, per germline.

The chain recombines TRBV3-1 with TRBJ1-4; TCRdb's assignment of TRBD1 cannot be checked, as there is no DNA. There are 12 residues in the CDR3. CDR1 LGHDT and CDR2 YNNKEL come from the germline V gene (reference sequence). This CDR3 reads CASSQGGAKLFF.

V usage is TRBV12-3 or TRBV12-4 and J usage is TRBJ2-5; the D call from TCRdb, TRBD1, cannot be confirmed without DNA. This CDR3 has 15 residues. CDR3 sequence reads: CASSLDRGIQETQYF.

The V gene is TRBV5-1, the J gene TRBJ1-2; TCRdb selects TRBD1, and the lack of DNA leaves this call unchecked. The CDR3 length is 14 residues. CDR1 and CDR2 from the germline V gene are SGHRS and YFSETQ. The CDR3 loop is CASSIGTGEYGYTF.

The rearrangement joins TRBV27 to TRBJ2-1; the D call of TRBD2 rests on TCRdb alone, since no DNA is present to check it. The germline gives CDR1 MNHEY, CDR2 SMNVEV (reference sequence). This CDR3 is 16 amino acids long. The CDR3 loop reads CASNSSGRAFRGEQFF.

The V and J genes are TRBV11-2 and TRBJ2-1; TCRdb proposes TRBD2, but this gene call is untestable without DNA. Germline-derived CDR1 and CDR2 are SGHAT and FQNNGV. The CDR3 is made up of 15 amino acids. The CDR3 region is CASSLVVGAYNEQFF.

V usage is TRBV12-3 or TRBV12-4 and J usage is TRBJ1-3; TCRdb's D call, TRBD1, is unchecked because there is no DNA. CDR3 size: 14 residues. CDR3 loop: CASSLRGDGNTIYF.

The chain carries TRBV7-3 and TRBJ2-7; with no DNA, the TCRdb D assignment of TRBD1 cannot be verified. The length of the CDR3 is 16 residues. Per germline, CDR1 SGHTA and CDR2 FQGTGA. The CDR3 reads CASSPLRSGAAVEQYF.

V and J are TRBV7-9 and TRBJ1-1. CDR3 length equals 16 residues. The germline gives CDR1 SEHNR, CDR2 FQNEAQ (reference sequence). CDR3 in amino acids: CASSRNGGRHDTEAFF.

CDR3 protein: CASNKGGYSYEQYF. The rearrangement uses TRBV25-1 and TRBJ2-7; absent DNA, TCRdb's TRBD2 call cannot be checked. Germline loops: CDR1 MGHDK, CDR2 SYGVNS. The CDR3 has 14 residues.